This record looks at one T cell receptor (beta chain) sequence and its context. The target antigen is unknown. The CDR3 is 11 residues long. 5'RACE primed at constant segments yielded TCR alpha and TCR beta cDNA libraries bearing sample barcodes and UMIs. TCRdb ran MiXCR on the 5' RACE reads and lists one entry per CDR3 protein. Of more than 75,000 distinct CDR3 sequences in the sample, about 23% were seen once. The data were taken from a study of T-cell memory formation after mild COVID-19. Whole-study findings and limits: Nothing showed for sure that second-wave clones peaking on day 37 were SARS-CoV-2 specific. Clones contracting day 15 to 85 were balanced CD4/CD8; later expanders leaned CD4+.

Sequenced sample: PBMCs or a T cell subset sorted from them (not recorded which). The TCR was taken from a man aged 18 to 30 who had mild COVID-19 (a few samples of this study predate the infection). Cell type and time point are not known. The gene calls are TRBV21-1 and TRBJ2-7. TRBV21-1 is described as a pseudogene. The CDR3 nucleotides read TGTGCCAGCAGCAAAGCCTTCGAGCAGTACTTC. Translation: CASSKAFEQYF.